Shown below are 4 T cell receptor beta chains from a single sample sequenced in a study of T cell repertoires in cytomegalovirus infection. TCRdb recomputed calls from the reads with MiXCR, one row per CDR3 protein. The table shows about 770,000 distinct CDR3 sequences, with just under 30% occurring only once. Their antigens are not known. Here the sequenced sample was cultured CD8+ T cells from PBMCs, taken from culture after CMV antigen stimulation. All receptors come from a human donor in good health (CMV status not recorded). Some clones in this sample may be carry-over from other donors' samples.

This clonotype has more than one count but fewer than ten. This chain connects TRBV7-9 to TRBJ2-7, with D perhaps being TRBD1 or TRBD2 (5 bases each). Germline CDR1 and CDR2: SEHNR and FQNEAQ (reference sequence). The CDR3 is 14 amino acids. Trimming removed 5 bases at V and 2 bases at J, with 13 bases between. The CDR3 nucleotides read TGTGCCAGCAGCCTACGGGACGCCCCCTACGAGCAGTACTTC. Residues: CASSLRDAPYEQYF.

The chain couples TRBV6-6 to TRBJ2-1; weak D call: TRBD1 (5 bases). Trimming took 0 bases from V and 4 from J, leaving 10 bases between them. CDR1 MNHNY and CDR2 SVGAGI come from the germline V gene (reference sequence). The CDR3 extends over 15 amino acids. The CDR3 here is CASSYSETAYNEQFF. The CDR3 bases are TGTGCCAGCAGTTACTCGGAGACAGCGTACAATGAGCAGTTCTTC.

Only a few counts were recorded for this clonotype. This chain links TRBV9 with TRBJ2-2; D assignment may be TRBD1 or TRBD2 (5 bases each). The ends were cut back, 0 bases at V and 5 bases at J, with 20 bases in the middle. This CDR3 has 18 amino acids. Germline assignment: CDR1 SGDLS and CDR2 YYNGEE. The CDR3 DNA reads as TGTGCCAGCAGCGTAGACGTGTCCCGGGCCGAGGGGACCGGGGAGCTGTTTTTT. Protein: CASSVDVSRAEGTGELFF.

J is TRBJ2-1 and V is TRBV6-6; a possible D gene is TRBD2 (6 bases). CDR1 MNHNY and CDR2 SVGAGI come from the germline V gene (reference sequence). This CDR3 is built from 16 residues. With 1 base removed from V and 6 bases from J, the gap between germline ends came to 16 bases. CDR3 protein: CASSYFAGPQGNEQFF. The CDR3 DNA reads as TGTGCCAGCAGTTACTTTGCGGGGCCCCAGGGCAATGAGCAGTTCTTC.